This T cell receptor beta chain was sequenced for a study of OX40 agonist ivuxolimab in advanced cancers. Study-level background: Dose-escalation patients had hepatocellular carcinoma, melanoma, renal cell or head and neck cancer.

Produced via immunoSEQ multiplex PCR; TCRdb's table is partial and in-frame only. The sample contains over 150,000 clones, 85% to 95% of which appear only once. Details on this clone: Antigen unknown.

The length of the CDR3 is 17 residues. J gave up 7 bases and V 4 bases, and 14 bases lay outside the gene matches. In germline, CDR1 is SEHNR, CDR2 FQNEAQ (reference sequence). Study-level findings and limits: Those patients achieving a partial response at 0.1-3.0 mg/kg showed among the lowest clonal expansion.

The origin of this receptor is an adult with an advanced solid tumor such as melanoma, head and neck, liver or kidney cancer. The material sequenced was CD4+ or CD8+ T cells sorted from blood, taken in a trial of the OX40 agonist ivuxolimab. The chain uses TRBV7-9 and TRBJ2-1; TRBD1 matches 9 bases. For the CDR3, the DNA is TGTGCCAGCAGCTACCCCGTGACAGGGGGTAATATTAATGAGCAGTTCTTC. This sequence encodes CASSYPVTGGNINEQFF. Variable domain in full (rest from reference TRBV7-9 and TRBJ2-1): DTGVSQNPRHKITKRGQNVTFRCDPISEHNRLYWYRQTLGQGPEFLTYFQNEAQLEKSRLLSDRFSAERPKGSFSTLEIQRTEQGDSAMYLCASSYPVTGGNINEQFFGPGTRLTVL.